Detailed here is one TCR beta chain. The antigen is not known. The CDR3 totals 15 residues. After removal of 5 bases from V and 5 bases from J, the junction contained 11 bases not matched to a gene. Germline V CDR1 and CDR2: MNHEY, SMNVEV (reference sequence). The entry originates in a study of cytomegalovirus exposure and HLA in healthy donors. Whole-study findings and limits: A later analysis linked a missense variant in DCLRE1C to the trimming of TCR beta V and J genes. In a later analysis, specific HLA alleles were associated with approximately 17,000 TCR beta sequences at a 0.05 false discovery rate. Presence/absence analyses rested on an assumption that sequencing depth was roughly uniform across donors.

PCR amplification relied on 60 Vbeta primers (plus 13 Jbeta primers). The data were produced by immunoSEQ multiplex PCR, yet TCRdb's version contains in-frame clones alone and is incomplete. The sample has over 100,000 clones; about 70% are singletons. The chain uses TRBV27 and TRBJ1-2; 7 bases align to TRBD1. The sample was PBMCs. This clonotype was sampled from a man younger than 40 in good health and CMV-seropositive. CDR3 bases: TGTGCCAGCAGTCCCGTGTTGACAGGGCAATATGGCTACACCTTC. This codes for CASSPVLTGQYGYTF.